This TCR beta chain was retrieved from a study of T cell repertoires in cytomegalovirus infection. Study at large: CMV infection together with matching HLA type was indicated by public TCR beta signatures.

This clonotype showed up just a few times. Via MiXCR, TCRdb re-called the reads, giving one row per CDR3 protein. This table holds roughly 320,000 distinct CDR3 sequences, over 7.5% found once. The sequence was obtained from a human donor in good health (CMV status not recorded). Some clones in this sample may be carry-over from other donors' samples. Input material: PBMCs.

The CDR3 nucleotides are TGTGCCAGCAGCTTAGAGGCAGGGAAGGGTGAGCAGTTCTTC. Translated: CASSLEAGKGEQFF. V and J are TRBV11-3 and TRBJ2-1; the D gene is possibly TRBD1 (5 bases). The V end was cut by 0 bases, the J end by 9 bases, with 12 bases between. The germline gives CDR1 SGHNT, CDR2 YENEEA. The CDR3 loop spans 14 amino acids.